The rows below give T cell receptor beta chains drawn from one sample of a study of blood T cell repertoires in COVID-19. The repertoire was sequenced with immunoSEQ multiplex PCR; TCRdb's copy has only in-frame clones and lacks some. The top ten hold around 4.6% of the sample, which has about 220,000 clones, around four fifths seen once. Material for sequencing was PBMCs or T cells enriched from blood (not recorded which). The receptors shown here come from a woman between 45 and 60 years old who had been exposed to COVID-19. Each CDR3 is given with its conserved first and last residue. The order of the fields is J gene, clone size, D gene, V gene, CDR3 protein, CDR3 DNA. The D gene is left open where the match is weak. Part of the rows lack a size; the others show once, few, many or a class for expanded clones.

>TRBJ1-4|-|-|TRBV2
CASGRWRDEKLFF
TGTGCCAGCGGGAGATGGAGGGATGAAAAACTGTTTTTT
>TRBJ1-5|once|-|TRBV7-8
CASSLSTAAYSNQPQHF
TGTGCCAGCAGCTTATCGACTGCGGCCTATAGCAATCAGCCCCAGCATTTT
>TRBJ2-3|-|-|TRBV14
CASSPFTDTQYF
TGTGCCAGCAGCCCGTTCACAGATACGCAGTATTTT
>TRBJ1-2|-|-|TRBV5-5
CASSPGSYAIGGYTF
TGTGCCAGCAGCCCCGGGAGCTATGCAATTGGTGGCTACACCTTC
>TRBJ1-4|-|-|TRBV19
CASAFKGLSTNEKLFF
TGTGCCAGTGCATTTAAGGGGCTATCAACTAATGAAAAACTGTTTTTT
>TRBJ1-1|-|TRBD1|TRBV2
CASSEQGGTEAFF
TGTGCCAGCAGTGAACAGGGGGGAACTGAAGCTTTCTTT
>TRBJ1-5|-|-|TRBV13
CASSLQGSQPQHF
TGTGCCAGCAGCTTACAGGGAAGTCAGCCCCAGCATTTT
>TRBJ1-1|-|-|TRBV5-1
CASSFTVNTEAFF
TGCGCCAGCAGCTTTACAGTGAACACTGAAGCTTTCTTT
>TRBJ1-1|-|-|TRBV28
CASSFAGRVGSYTEAFF
TGTGCCAGCAGTTTCGCTGGGAGGGTAGGATCGTACACTGAAGCTTTCTTT
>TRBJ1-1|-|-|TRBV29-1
CSVSSPTVDTEAFF
TGCAGCGTGAGTTCGCCGACAGTCGACACTGAAGCTTTCTTT
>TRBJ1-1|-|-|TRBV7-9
CASSLGLTGISNTEAFF
TGTGCCAGCAGCTTAGGCCTGACAGGTATCTCCAACACTGAAGCTTTCTTT
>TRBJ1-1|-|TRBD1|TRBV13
CASSPRTGGVTEAFF
TGTGCCAGCAGCCCACGAACAGGGGGCGTAACTGAAGCTTTCTTT
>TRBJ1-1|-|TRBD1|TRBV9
CASSTTGALNTEAFF
TGTGCCAGCAGCACGACAGGGGCCTTGAACACTGAAGCTTTCTTT
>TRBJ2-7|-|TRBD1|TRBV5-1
CASSLGLTGMASYEQYF
TGCGCCAGCAGCCTAGGACTGACAGGGATGGCATCCTACGAGCAGTACTTC
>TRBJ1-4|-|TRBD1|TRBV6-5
CASRGQVGEKLFF
TGTGCCAGCAGGGGACAGGTAGGAGAAAAACTGTTTTTT
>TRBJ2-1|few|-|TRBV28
CASLTLGGGNNEQFF
TGTGCCAGCCTCACCCTGGGAGGGGGGAACAATGAGCAGTTCTTC
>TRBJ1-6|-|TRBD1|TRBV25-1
CATDPGQGGSPLHF
TGTGCCACCGACCCAGGACAGGGGGGATCACCCCTCCACTTT
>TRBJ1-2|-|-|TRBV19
CASSIGQVNGYTF
TGTGCCAGTAGTATCGGACAAGTAAATGGCTACACCTTC
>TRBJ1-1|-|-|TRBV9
CASSVAGLNTEAFF
TGTGCCAGCAGCGTAGCAGGGTTGAACACTGAAGCTTTCTTT
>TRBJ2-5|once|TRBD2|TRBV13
CASSLGLAGAGETQYF
TGTGCCAGCAGCTTAGGGCTAGCGGGGGCCGGGGAGACCCAGTACTTC
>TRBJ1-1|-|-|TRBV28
CASSLAGGEAFF
TGTGCCAGCAGCCTGGCGGGGGGCGAAGCTTTCTTT
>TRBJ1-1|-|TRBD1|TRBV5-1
CASSGGQDFCGNTEAFF
TGCGCCAGCAGCGGAGGACAGGACTTCTGTGGGAACACTGAAGCTTTCTTT
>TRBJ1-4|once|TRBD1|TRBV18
CASSPPGQSNEKLFF
TGTGCCAGCTCACCACCGGGACAGAGTAATGAAAAACTGTTTTTT
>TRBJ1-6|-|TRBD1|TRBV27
CASSPGQGSPPLHF
TGTGCCAGCAGTCCGGGACAGGGGAGCCCTCCCCTCCACTTT
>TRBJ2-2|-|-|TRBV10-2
CASSVGATGPGELFF
TGCGCCAGCAGTGTGGGGGCGACCGGCCCCGGGGAGCTGTTTTTT
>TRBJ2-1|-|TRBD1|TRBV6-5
CASSTTGYEQFF
TGTGCCAGCAGTACGACAGGGTATGAGCAGTTCTTC
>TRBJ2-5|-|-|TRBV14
CASSQGGATQYF
TGTGCCAGCAGCCAAGGAGGAGCGACCCAGTACTTC
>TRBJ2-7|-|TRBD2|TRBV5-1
CASSLGQTLAVSSYEQYF
TGCGCCAGCAGCTTAGGGCAGACCCTAGCGGTGAGCTCCTACGAGCAGTACTTC
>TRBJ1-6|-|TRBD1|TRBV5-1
CASSPRQGSSYNSPLHF
TGCGCCAGCAGCCCTCGACAGGGGAGCTCCTATAATTCACCCCTCCACTTT
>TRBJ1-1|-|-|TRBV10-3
CAISREAHTEAFF
TGTGCCATCAGCCGGGAGGCACACACTGAAGCTTTCTTT
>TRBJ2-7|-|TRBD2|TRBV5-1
CASSLGTSGASYEQYF
TGCGCCAGCAGCTTGGGGACTAGCGGGGCTTCCTACGAGCAGTACTTC
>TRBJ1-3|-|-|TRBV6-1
CASSENPTGGNTIYF
TGTGCCAGCAGTGAAAACCCTACAGGGGGAAACACCATATATTTT
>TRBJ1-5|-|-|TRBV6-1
CASSEEAGPQPQHF
TGTGCCAGCAGTGAAGAAGCGGGACCCCAGCCCCAGCATTTT
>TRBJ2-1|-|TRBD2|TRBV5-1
CASSLVAGDYNEQFF
TGCGCCAGCAGCTTGGTAGCGGGGGACTACAATGAGCAGTTCTTC
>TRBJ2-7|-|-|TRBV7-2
CASSLEIRQVVDEQYF
TGTGCCAGCAGCTTAGAAATCAGACAGGTGGTCGACGAGCAGTACTTC
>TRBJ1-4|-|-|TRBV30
CAWSYWSRGEKLFF
TGTGCCTGGAGTTACTGGTCCCGGGGGGAAAAACTGTTTTTT
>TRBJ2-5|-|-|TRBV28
CASSFWGRETQYF
TGTGCCAGCAGTTTTTGGGGGCGAGAGACCCAGTACTTC
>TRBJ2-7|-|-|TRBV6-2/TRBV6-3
CASSSPNLREQYF
TGTGCCAGCAGTTCTCCCAACTTGCGGGAGCAGTACTTC
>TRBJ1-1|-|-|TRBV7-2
CASSLQTANTEAFF
TGTGCCAGCAGCTTACAGACAGCGAACACTGAAGCTTTCTTT
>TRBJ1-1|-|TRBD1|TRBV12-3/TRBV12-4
CASTPTGTGEAFF
TGTGCCAGCACTCCGACAGGGACGGGAGAAGCTTTCTTT
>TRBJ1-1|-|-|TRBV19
CASSLTGKETEAFF
TGTGCCAGTAGTCTAACAGGGAAAGAAACTGAAGCTTTCTTT
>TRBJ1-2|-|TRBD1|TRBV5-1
CASSTTTGGVSGYTF
TGCGCCAGCAGCACCACGACAGGGGGCGTGAGCGGCTACACCTTC
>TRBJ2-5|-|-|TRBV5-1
CASSPNTGKETQYF
TGCGCCAGCAGCCCTAATACAGGGAAAGAGACCCAGTACTTC
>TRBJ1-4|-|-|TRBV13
CASSYGTRNEKLFF
TGTGCCAGCAGCTACGGGACACGGAATGAAAAACTGTTTTTT
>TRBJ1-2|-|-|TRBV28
CASSSPGSASTNYGYTF
TGTGCCAGCAGTTCCCCCGGGTCCGCCTCTACTAACTATGGCTACACCTTC
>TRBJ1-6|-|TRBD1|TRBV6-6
CAMQGARNSPLHF
TGTGCCATGCAGGGGGCGCGGAATTCACCCCTCCACTTT
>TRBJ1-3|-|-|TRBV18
CASSPRSPYPSTSGNTIYF
TGTGCCAGCTCGCCACGCAGTCCTTACCCTTCGACTTCTGGAAACACCATATATTTT